The 26 T cell receptor beta chains listed next were all sequenced from one sample in a study of blood T cell repertoires in COVID-19. Assay: immunoSEQ multiplex PCR; the TCRdb copy retains only in-frame clones and omits some. Altogether approximately 180,000 clones are present, about four fifths being singletons, with the ten largest covering roughly an eighth. Sample: peripheral blood. The receptors come from an elderly woman with COVID-19, enrolled during active disease.

The V and J genes are TRBV18 and TRBJ1-1, with D maybe TRBD1 (5 bases). The length of the CDR3 is 15 residues. The V gene lost 8 bases and the J gene lost 1 base, with 17 bases spanning the gap. Germline CDR1 and CDR2: KGHSH and LQKENI. The CDR3, as DNA: TGTGCCAGCACCCCGGTCCAGCAGGGGAACACTGAAGCTTTCTTT. Translated: CASTPVQQGNTEAFF.

This rearrangement joins TRBV27 to TRBJ2-7, with D tentatively TRBD1 (5 bases). V dropped 5 bases and J dropped 3 bases, with 8 bases sitting between them. The CDR3 is made up of 12 amino acids. Germline V gives CDR1 MNHEY, CDR2 SMNVEV (reference sequence). Here the CDR3 reads CASSSQGYEQYF. In nucleotides, the CDR3 is TGTGCCAGCAGTAGTCAGGGCTACGAGCAGTACTTC.

This clone was picked up many times. This sequence joins TRBV2 and TRBJ2-7, with 7 bases matching TRBD1. V shed 6 bases and J 2 bases; nucleotides not matched to a gene: 10. The germline V gene encodes CDR1 SNHLY and CDR2 FYNNEI. The CDR3 consists of 15 residues. CDR3 DNA sequence: TGTGCCAGCAGCCGGGGACAGCGTTCCACCTACGAGCAGTACTTC. Amino acid sequence: CASSRGQRSTYEQYF.

V usage is TRBV18 and J usage is TRBJ1-4, with D possibly TRBD1 on 6 matching bases. The CDR3 loop spans 12 amino acids. The germline V gene has CDR1 KGHSH and CDR2 LQKENI. V lost 3 bases and J lost 8, with 7 bases in between. DNA for the CDR3: TGTGCCAGCTCACCGGACAGAGAAAAACTGTTTTTT. Protein product: CASSPDREKLFF.

The chain has TRBV12-3 or TRBV12-4 and TRBJ2-1; no clear D gene. This CDR3 has 12 amino acids. V was pared by 1 base and J by 8 bases, with 6 bases between. In nucleotides, the CDR3 is TGTGCCAGCAGTTTAGGGGCAGATGAGCAGTTCTTC. Protein sequence: CASSLGADEQFF.

V usage is TRBV28 and J usage is TRBJ2-7, with TRBD2 matching 15 bases. V was clipped by 4 bases and J by 3 bases; unmatched bases: 7. CDR3 length: 17 residues. Germline V CDR1 and CDR2: MDHEN, SYDVKM. The chain's CDR3 is CASSSRTSGRAFYEQYF. The CDR3 coding sequence is TGTGCCAGCAGTTCCAGGACTAGCGGGAGGGCCTTCTACGAGCAGTACTTC.

The chain has TRBV29-1 and TRBJ2-1; 9 nucleotides line up with TRBD1. The CDR3 has 14 amino acids. CDR1 is SQVTM and CDR2 is ANQGSEA in the germline V gene. The ends lost 6 bases at V and 2 bases at J; junction bases unmatched: 5. The CDR3 loop is CSVLGQGAYNEQFF. Here the CDR3 DNA reads TGCAGCGTGCTGGGACAGGGCGCCTACAATGAGCAGTTCTTC.

CDR3: CASSLRGGIHNNSPLHF. The CDR3 coding sequence is TGTGCCAGCAGCCTTCGGGGGGGGATACACAATAATTCACCCCTCCACTTT. The V call is TRBV27, the J call TRBJ1-6; the D gene is possibly TRBD1 (5 bases). The CDR3 loop spans 17 amino acids. CDR1 and CDR2 (germline): MNHEY, SMNVEV (reference sequence). Trimming removed 6 bases at V and 5 bases at J, with 20 bases between.

With regard to this clone: One end of the junction does not line up with germline, which may come from a read error. The chain combines TRBV19 with TRBJ2-2; 7 bases map to TRBD1. This CDR3 has 14 amino acids. CDR1 is LNHDA, CDR2 SQIVND, per germline (reference sequence). Here the CDR3 DNA reads TGTGCCAGTAGGACAGGGTTATACACCAGGGAGCTGTTTTTT. Its protein product is CASRTGLYTRELFF. Together with reference TRBV19 and TRBJ2-2, the CDR3 gives the full variable domain: DGGITQSPKYLFRKEGQNVTLSCEQNLNHDAMYWYRQDPGQGLRLIYYSQIVNDFQKGDIAEGYSVSREKKESFPLTVTSAQKNPTAFYLCASRTGLYTRELFFGEGSRLTVL.

The rearrangement links TRBV9 to TRBJ2-7; D is perhaps TRBD1 (6 bases). The ends were cut back, 3 bases at V and 5 bases at J, with 15 bases in the middle. Germline values: CDR1 SGDLS, CDR2 YYNGEE. The CDR3 has 14 residues. The DNA for the CDR3 is TGTGCCAGCAGCGACGGACAGTATTCGGACGAGCAGTACTTC. It specifies CASSDGQYSDEQYF.

This clone was observed a handful of times. The J gene is TRBJ1-6, the V gene TRBV5-5; D not certain. Germline-derived CDR1 and CDR2 are SGHKS and YYEKEE (reference sequence). Trimming removed 5 bases from V and 8 bases from J, with 14 bases in between. The CDR3 has 14 residues. CDR3 nucleotides: TGTGCCAGCAGGCCTGACTTGAGGGATTCACCCCTCCACTTT. Residues: CASRPDLRDSPLHF.

The chain has TRBV11-2 and TRBJ2-1; 15 bases map to TRBD2. J lost 9 bases, V lost 1 base, and 7 bases had no gene match. The CDR3 extends over 17 amino acids. The germline CDR1 and CDR2 sequences are SGHAT and FQNNGV. CDR3 sequence (DNA): TGTGCCAGCAGCTTAGCCAGGACTAGCGGGAGGGCCGGTGAGCAGTTCTTC. It codes for CASSLARTSGRAGEQFF.

The chain links TRBV29-1 to TRBJ2-1; D is perhaps TRBD2 (7 bases). The CDR3 loop spans 14 amino acids. Germline V gives CDR1 SQVTM, CDR2 ANQGSEA. V was cut by 4 bases and J by 7 bases, with 17 bases left in between. The CDR3 bases are TGCAGCGTTGTTGGCGGGGGACACGTTAATGAGCAGTTCTTC. This translates into CSVVGGGHVNEQFF.

The chain combines TRBV11-2 with TRBJ1-2; TRBD1 might be the D (5 bases). Germline values: CDR1 SGHAT, CDR2 FQNNGV. The CDR3 is 13 amino acids. Deletions cut 1 base from V and 7 bases from J, with 10 bases between. CDR3 amino acids: CASSLGGEGGYTF. CDR3 nucleotide sequence: TGTGCCAGCAGCTTAGGAGGGGAGGGTGGCTACACCTTC.

The genes are TRBV4-1 and TRBJ2-3; 7 bases fit TRBD2. CDR3 length: 17 amino acids. The J segment lost 1 base and the V segment lost 0 bases, leaving 7 bases of the junction unmatched. Germline V gene lookup returns CDR1 MGHRA and CDR2 YSYEKL. CDR3 sequence reads: CASSQDLGTTGTDTQYF. In DNA form, the CDR3 reads TGCGCCAGCAGCCAAGATCTCGGGACTACTGGCACAGATACGCAGTATTTT.

V and J are TRBV4-2 and TRBJ2-1; tentative D call: TRBD1 (6 bases). CDR3 size: 16 residues. With 0 bases removed from V and 7 bases from J, the gap between germline ends came to 16 bases. Germline V gives CDR1 LGHNA, CDR2 YNFKEQ. The CDR3 DNA sequence: TGTGCCAGCAGCCAAGAAACAGGGTCTATAAGGAATGAGCAGTTCTTC. Protein product: CASSQETGSIRNEQFF.

J is TRBJ1-2 and V is TRBV5-1; 9 nucleotides agree with TRBD1. Germline CDR1 reads SGHRS; CDR2 reads YFSETQ. The CDR3 is 14 residues long. Trimming at V came to 4 bases and at J to 4 bases, leaving 5 bases not matched to a gene. CDR3 DNA sequence: TGCGCCAGCAGCGTCGGACAGGGGACCTATGGCTACACCTTC. Its translation: CASSVGQGTYGYTF.

This chain joins TRBV6-4 and TRBJ1-5, with 7 bases that match TRBD1. The CDR3 consists of 15 residues. Trimming cost V 3 bases and J 1 base; bases outside gene matches: 3. CDR1 is MRHNA and CDR2 is SNTAGT in the germline V gene. CDR3 sequence: CASSEGTESNQPQHF. CDR3 bases: TGTGCCAGCAGTGAAGGGACAGAGAGCAATCAGCCCCAGCATTTT.

The chain employs TRBV9 and TRBJ1-1; D not certain. Germline CDR1 and CDR2: SGDLS and YYNGEE. Trimming left V 3 bases short and J 6 bases short, with 9 bases between. The CDR3 runs to 12 residues. This CDR3 is CASSGTGAEAFF. In DNA form, the CDR3 reads TGTGCCAGCAGCGGTACCGGGGCTGAAGCTTTCTTT.

The chain recombines TRBV4-1 with TRBJ2-1; a possible D gene is TRBD1 (5 bases). The CDR3 has 13 residues. Trimming removed 4 bases at V and 10 bases at J, with 14 bases between. Germline values: CDR1 MGHRA, CDR2 YSYEKL. CDR3 DNA sequence: TGCGCCAGCAGCCCGACAAGGGGTTTGGAGCAGTTCTTC. Encoded protein: CASSPTRGLEQFF.

This clone showed up just a few times. The chain links TRBV6-2 or TRBV6-3 to TRBJ2-2; D gene uncertain. V lost 1 base, J lost 7 bases, and 13 bases lay in between. Germline CDR1 MNHEY, CDR2 SVGEGT. The CDR3 totals 15 residues. The CDR3 is CASSYLTQRSGELFF. The CDR3 DNA follows: TGTGCCAGCAGTTACTTGACCCAACGGAGCGGGGAGCTGTTTTTT.

This sequence joins TRBV18 and TRBJ2-7; 8 bases align to TRBD2. The length of the CDR3 is 14 residues. Germline V lookup: CDR1 KGHSH, CDR2 LQKENI. The J segment lost 3 bases and the V segment lost 4 bases, leaving 5 bases of the junction unmatched. The CDR3 DNA is TGTGCCAGCTCACTTCGGGAGGGGAGCTACGAGCAGTACTTC. Translation gives CASSLREGSYEQYF.

The chain links TRBV5-6 to TRBJ1-2; perhaps TRBD1 as D (5 bases). Germline V gene sequence: CDR1 SGHDT, CDR2 YYEEEE. Trimming stripped 1 base from V and 4 bases from J, with 8 bases between. CDR3 length: 13 residues. The CDR3 DNA follows: TGTGCCAGCAGCTTGCAGGGCGGCTATGGCTACACCTTC. It is translated as CASSLQGGYGYTF.

This chain uses TRBV12-3 or TRBV12-4 with TRBJ1-6; D gene ambiguous. Trimming took off 1 base at V and 9 bases at J, with 7 bases between the two ends. The CDR3 spans 13 residues. This chain's CDR3 is CASSLGAFSPLHF. CDR3 nucleotide sequence: TGTGCCAGCAGTTTAGGGGCGTTTTCACCCCTCCACTTT.

This chain joins TRBV2 and TRBJ1-4, with TRBD1 matching over 9 bases. Germline V CDR1 and CDR2: SNHLY, FYNNEI. Trimming removed 7 bases from V and 12 bases from J; junction bases left unmatched: 6. CDR3 length: 12 amino acids. Here the CDR3 DNA reads TGTGCCAGCATTTTCGACAGGGGGGAACTGTTTTTT. Encoded protein: CASIFDRGELFF. The entire variable domain, with the rest obtained from reference TRBV2 and TRBJ1-4, is as follows: EPEVTQTPSHQVTQMGQEVILRCVPISNHLYFYWYRQILGQKVEFLVSFYNNEISEKSEIFDDQFSVERPDGSNFTLKIRSTKLEDSAMYFCASIFDRGELFFGSGTQLSVL.

The chain employs TRBV5-1 and TRBJ2-2, with TRBD2 matching 7 bases. With V trimmed by 0 bases and J by 2 bases, 1 base remained unmatched. The CDR3 is 15 amino acids. Germline assignment: CDR1 SGHRS and CDR2 YFSETQ. CDR3: CASSLAGGNTGELFF. As DNA, the CDR3 is TGCGCCAGCAGCTTGGCGGGGGGTAACACCGGGGAGCTGTTTTTT.